Shown below are 14 T cell receptor beta chains from a single sample sequenced in a study of blood T cell repertoires in COVID-19 (dated by TCRdb to the early 2020s). The library was obtained by the immunoSEQ multiplex PCR assay. This immuneACCESS table, as held by TCRdb, lists in-frame sequences with V and J called but not all clones. Of the missing ones, under half trace to an unresolved V gene in checked studies; the others have no known cause. In all, the sample holds a few hundred thousand clones, and roughly 85% of those were seen once. 3.5% to 4% of the sample belongs to the ten largest clones. Sequenced: peripheral blood. These receptors originate from a woman under 30 with acute or convalescent COVID-19.

The chain has TRBV5-5 and TRBJ1-2, with 8 bases fitting TRBD1. With 0 bases clipped from V and 0 bases from J, the junction kept 4 bases outside the gene matches. CDR1 is SGHKS and CDR2 is YYEKEE in the germline V gene (reference sequence). The CDR3 loop spans 16 amino acids. The CDR3 DNA sequence: TGTGCCAGCAGCTTGGCCGGACAGGGCACTAACTATGGCTACACCTTC. Translated, it gives CASSLAGQGTNYGYTF.

The rearrangement joins TRBV15 to TRBJ1-2, with a weak D call TRBD1 (5 bases). Between the trimmed V and J ends, which lost 4 bases and 6 bases, there was a span of 12 bases. Germline CDR1 LNHNV, CDR2 YYDKDF (reference sequence). There are 13 residues in the CDR3. The CDR3 DNA follows: TGTGCCACCAGCAAACAGGCACATGATGGCTACACCTTC. This translates into CATSKQAHDGYTF. Looking up the rest from reference TRBV15 and TRBJ1-2 gives the full variable domain: DAMVIQNPRYQVTQFGKPVTLSCSQTLNHNVMYWYQQKSSQAPKLLFHYYDKDFNNEADTPDNFQSRRPNTSFCFLDIRSPGLGDTAMYLCATSKQAHDGYTFGSGTRLTVV.

The V gene is TRBV7-8, the J gene TRBJ1-1; D unresolved. The CDR3 is 14 amino acids. Trimming cost V 1 base and J 0 bases, with 6 bases left between them. Germline-derived CDR1 and CDR2 are SGHVS and FQNEAQ. CDR3 sequence reads: CASSLVAVNTEAFF. In DNA form, the CDR3 reads TGTGCCAGCAGCTTAGTGGCCGTGAACACTGAAGCTTTCTTT.

V is TRBV7-3 and J is TRBJ2-1, with 10 nucleotides matching TRBD2. CDR1 is SGHTA and CDR2 is FQGTGA in the germline V gene. The junction had 4 bases not matched to a gene; V was cut back by 6 bases and J by 2 bases. CDR3 length: 15 residues. The CDR3 loop reads CASRIAGGPYNEQFF. The DNA of the CDR3 is TGTGCCAGCAGGATAGCGGGAGGACCCTACAATGAGCAGTTCTTC.

This sequence joins TRBV24-1 and TRBJ2-2; 8 nucleotides match TRBD1. In germline, CDR1 is KGHDR, CDR2 SFDVKD. Trimming at V came to 1 base and at J to 0 bases, leaving 6 bases not matched to a gene. The CDR3 has 18 amino acids. CDR3 sequence (DNA): TGTGCCACCAGTGATTTCTCCGGACAGGGCCCGAACACCGGGGAGCTGTTTTTT. This translates into CATSDFSGQGPNTGELFF.

This clone was seen a handful of times. This chain uses TRBV14 with TRBJ1-1, with 8 bases that match TRBD1. CDR1 is SGHDN, CDR2 FVKESK, per germline. This CDR3 region has 19 residues. Trimming removed 0 bases from V and 1 base from J; junction bases left unmatched: 13. The CDR3 reads CASSQDEGVGQAGNTEAFF. The CDR3 nucleotides are TGTGCCAGCAGCCAAGATGAGGGAGTGGGACAGGCGGGGAACACTGAAGCTTTCTTT.

The CDR3 coding sequence is TGTGCCAGCAGCCCGACTACCTGGGAGCAGTACTTC. This codes for CASSPTTWEQYF. The V gene is TRBV7-4, the J gene TRBJ2-7; TRBD2 is a possible D gene (5 bases). V lost 5 bases to trimming and J lost 7 bases, with 12 bases between them. CDR3 length: 12 amino acids. Germline V gene data show CDR1 as SGHVT and CDR2 as SQSDAQ.

This clone has a handful of counts. The chain combines TRBV4-1 with TRBJ1-1, with a possible D match to TRBD1 (6 bases). This CDR3 has 15 amino acids. Trimming left V 1 base short and J 6 bases short, with 15 bases between. CDR1 is MGHRA and CDR2 is YSYEKL in the germline V gene. Here the CDR3 reads CASSQGQGGRAEAFF. The CDR3 bases are TGCGCCAGCAGCCAAGGGCAAGGGGGGAGGGCTGAAGCTTTCTTT.

This clone was counted between two and nine times. The chain carries TRBV7-6 and TRBJ1-4; a possible D gene is TRBD1 (5 bases). V lost 1 base, J lost 8 bases, and 14 bases lay in between. The CDR3 is 15 residues long. CDR1 and CDR2 from the germline V gene are SGHVS and FNYEAQ. The CDR3 DNA reads as TGTGCCAGCAGCTTAGTGGCCGGCCCAGGGGAAAAACTGTTTTTT. Translating it yields CASSLVAGPGEKLFF.

The rearrangement joins TRBV6-5 to TRBJ2-2, with D possibly matching TRBD1 (6 bases). Trimming took 6 bases from V and 7 from J, leaving 15 bases between them. The length of the CDR3 is 14 residues. From germline, CDR1 is MNHEY and CDR2 SVGAGI. CDR3 sequence reads: CASRGPRTVGELFF. CDR3 nucleotide sequence: TGTGCCAGCAGGGGTCCCCGGACAGTCGGGGAGCTGTTTTTT.

This clone has a single count. The V and J genes are TRBV2 and TRBJ1-1, with D perhaps matching TRBD1 (5 bases). The length of the CDR3 is 14 residues. Germline V CDR1 and CDR2: SNHLY, FYNNEI. V lost 6 bases to trimming and J lost 6 bases, with 17 bases between them. The CDR3 loop is CASRTTSGIAEAFF. The CDR3 DNA reads as TGTGCCAGCAGAACCACCTCAGGGATCGCTGAAGCTTTCTTT.

In its sample, this clone was seen a few times. CDR3 residues: CASSEDREASYGYTF. CDR3 DNA: TGTGCCAGCAGTGAGGACAGGGAGGCGTCCTATGGCTACACCTTC. The genes are TRBV28 and TRBJ1-2; 8 nucleotides line up with TRBD1. CDR3 size: 15 residues. V was pared by 5 bases and J by 4 bases, with 9 bases of the junction left unmatched. Germline CDR1 and CDR2: MDHEN and SYDVKM.

Only one count was recorded for this clone. The chain has TRBV7-9 and TRBJ2-5, with a possible D match to TRBD1 (6 bases). With 5 bases removed from V and 3 bases from J, the gap between germline ends came to 10 bases. Germline CDR1 SEHNR, CDR2 FQNEAQ (reference sequence). The CDR3 contains 13 residues. CDR3 loop: CASSEAGEETQYF. The CDR3 DNA is TGTGCCAGCAGCGAGGCAGGGGAAGAGACCCAGTACTTC.

This rearrangement joins TRBV6-5 to TRBJ2-3, with a possible D match to TRBD2 (6 bases). Germline-derived CDR1 and CDR2 are MNHEY and SVGAGI. V was shortened by 4 bases and J by 4 bases, with 15 bases between the two germline ends. The CDR3 is 15 residues long. The CDR3, as DNA: TGTGCCAGCAGTTTACGACTAGATTTCCCAGATACGCAGTATTTT. This codes for CASSLRLDFPDTQYF.